These 9 T cell receptor beta chains originate from one sample sequenced in a study of control samples from healthy donors and cancer patients. Measured with immunoSEQ multiplex PCR; TCRdb has only the in-frame clones, and not every one. The table shows 100,000 to 150,000 clones, with about 90% occurring only once. Source material: blood. These receptors all stem from a man between 18 and 35 years old in good health.

The V and J genes are TRBV5-1 and TRBJ2-7, with 7 bases aligning to TRBD1. Germline V gene data show CDR1 as SGHRS and CDR2 as YFSETQ. The junction had 2 bases not matched to a gene; V was cut back by 6 bases and J by 2 bases. The CDR3 runs to 12 residues. CDR3 sequence (DNA): TGCGCCAGCAACAGGGGAGCCTACGAGCAGTACTTC. This encodes CASNRGAYEQYF.

The chain employs TRBV7-9 and TRBJ1-2; TRBD1 matches at 7 bases. V was pared by 2 bases and J by 10 bases, with 10 bases of the junction left unmatched. CDR1 is SEHNR and CDR2 is FQNEAQ in the germline V gene (reference sequence). The CDR3 is 14 amino acids. The DNA of the CDR3 is TGTGCCAGCAGCTTAACGACGGGACAGCGGGACTACACCTTC. It yields the protein CASSLTTGQRDYTF. The entire variable domain, with the rest obtained from reference TRBV7-9 and TRBJ1-2, is as follows: DTGVSQNPRHKITKRGQNVTFRCDPISEHNRLYWYRQTLGQGPEFLTYFQNEAQLEKSRLLSDRFSAERPKGSFSTLEIQRTEQGDSAMYLCASSLTTGQRDYTFGSGTRLTVV.

The genes are TRBV2 and TRBJ2-5; D gene uncertain. Trimming stripped 4 bases from V and 4 bases from J, with 7 bases between. This CDR3 region has 12 residues. Germline loops: CDR1 SNHLY, CDR2 FYNNEI. CDR3 in amino acids: CASSGTVETQYF. In DNA, the CDR3 is TGTGCCAGCAGTGGGACCGTAGAGACCCAGTACTTC.

The CDR3 sequence is CASSPSLDSNYGYTF. The CDR3 DNA reads as TGTGCCAGCAGCCCCTCACTGGATTCTAACTATGGCTACACCTTC. The V call is TRBV11-2, the J call TRBJ1-2; no reliable D call. This CDR3 comprises 15 residues. Trimming stripped 5 bases from V and 0 bases from J, with 13 bases between. Germline V gene lookup returns CDR1 SGHAT and CDR2 FQNNGV.

V and J are TRBV5-1 and TRBJ1-2; D is perhaps TRBD1 (6 bases). Germline V lookup: CDR1 SGHRS, CDR2 YFSETQ. This CDR3 is built from 15 residues. V lost 4 bases and J 5 bases, leaving 18 bases between the germline ends. In DNA, the CDR3 is TGCGCCAGCAGCCCAAGGGGGGGGACCTCTTATGGCTACACCTTC. Its protein is CASSPRGGTSYGYTF.

The chain links TRBV4-1 to TRBJ1-1, with 7 bases identical to TRBD1. J gave up 3 bases and V 4 bases, and 11 bases lay outside the gene matches. CDR1 and CDR2 (germline): MGHRA, YSYEKL. This CDR3 comprises 16 residues. The CDR3 protein is CASSRRGSLGDTEAFF. The CDR3 DNA reads as TGCGCCAGCAGCCGCAGGGGGTCCCTGGGCGACACTGAAGCTTTCTTT.

V gene TRBV7-3 combines with J gene TRBJ1-6; D is undetermined. V shed 5 bases and J shed 9 bases, with 11 bases lying between them. This CDR3 contains 13 residues. Germline V CDR1 and CDR2: SGHTA, FQGTGA. CDR3 DNA sequence: TGTGCCAGCAGCCGAGGTTGGGGTTCACCCCTCCACTTT. It yields the protein CASSRGWGSPLHF. Complete variable domain (other parts from reference TRBV7-3 and TRBJ1-6): GAGVSQTPSNKVTEKGKYVELRCDPISGHTALYWYRQSLGQGPEFLIYFQGTGAADDSGLPNDRFFAVRPEGSVSTLKIQRTERGDSAVYLCASSRGWGSPLHFGNGTRLTVT.

This chain connects TRBV6-2 or TRBV6-3 to TRBJ2-3; TRBD1 matches 7 bases. Trimming took 2 bases from V and 0 from J; bases not matched to a gene: 2. The CDR3 consists of 15 residues. Looked up from germline, CDR1 is MNHEY and CDR2 is SVGEGT. DNA of the CDR3: TGTGCCAGCAGTTACGAACAGGGGAGCACAGATACGCAGTATTTT. This encodes CASSYEQGSTDTQYF.

V usage is TRBV5-6 and J usage is TRBJ1-2; the D gene is possibly TRBD1 (6 bases). The CDR3 runs 15 residues. Germline V gene lookup returns CDR1 SGHDT and CDR2 YYEEEE. Between the trimmed V and J ends, which lost 1 base and 6 bases, there was a span of 16 bases. DNA of the CDR3: TGTGCCAGCAGCTTGCCCGGGGGCGGAGGAGATGGCTACACCTTC. Amino acids: CASSLPGGGGDGYTF.